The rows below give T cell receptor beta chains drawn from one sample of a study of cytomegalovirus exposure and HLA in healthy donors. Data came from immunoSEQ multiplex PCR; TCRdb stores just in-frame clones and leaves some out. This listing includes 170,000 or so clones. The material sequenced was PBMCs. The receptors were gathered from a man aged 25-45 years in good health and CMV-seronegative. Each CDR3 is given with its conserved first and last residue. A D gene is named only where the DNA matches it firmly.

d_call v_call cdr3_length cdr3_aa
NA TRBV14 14 CASSHLGVGTEAFF
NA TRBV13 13 CASTIGEAETQYF
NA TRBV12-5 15 CASGLGLDSPYEQYF
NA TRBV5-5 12 CASSLVLRVYTF
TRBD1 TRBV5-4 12 CASSLTGGEQYF
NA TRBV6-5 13 CAVGGSLIYEQYF
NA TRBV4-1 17 CASSLTPGDAYNSPLHF
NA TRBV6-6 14 CASSSSAGSYGYTF
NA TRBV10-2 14 CASSAARYTYGYTF
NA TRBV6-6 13 CASSYPGREPQHF
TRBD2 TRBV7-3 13 CASSPGTSGSQYF
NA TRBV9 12 CASSAIEETQYF
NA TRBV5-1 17 CASSLGAVLADQETQYF
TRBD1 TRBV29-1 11 CSAVRTGDIFF
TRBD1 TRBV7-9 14 CASSLEGQGYEQYF
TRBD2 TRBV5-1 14 CASSLGLAGGEQYF
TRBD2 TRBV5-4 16 CASSKGLAGSTDTQYF
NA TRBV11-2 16 CASSLGIAPGDQPQHF
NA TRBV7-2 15 CASSFYRSMNTEAFF
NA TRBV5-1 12 CASSAMRETQYF
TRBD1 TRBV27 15 CASSFRTGLNEKLFF
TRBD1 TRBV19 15 CASRSGTGGKDTQYF
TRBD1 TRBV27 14 CASSTGAAYNEQFF
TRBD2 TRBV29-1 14 CSVDVAGAKHEQYF
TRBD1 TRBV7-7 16 CASSLHLGTGDNEQFF
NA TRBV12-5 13 CASGLTGYSEAFF
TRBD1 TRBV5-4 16 CASSFGGTGGLTEAFF
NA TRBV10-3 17 CAISESRPRGRGDEQFF
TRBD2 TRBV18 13 CASFGGTNNEQFF
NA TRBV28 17 CASTRPTGKGTGEKLFF
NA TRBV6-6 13 CASSQQGYYGYTF